These 10 T cell receptor beta chains came from one sample sequenced in a study of blood T cell repertoires in COVID-19. The method was immunoSEQ multiplex PCR; TCRdb's version includes in-frame clones alone and lacks a portion of them. The sample yields some 60,000 clones, approximately 85% seen once. The sequencing sample was made of peripheral blood. Receptor source: a human donor in a cohort sampled during active COVID-19.

J is TRBJ2-5 and V is TRBV6-1, with 9 bases matching TRBD1. V shed 2 bases and J 2 bases; nucleotides not matched to a gene: 21. This CDR3 spans 21 amino acids. Germline values: CDR1 MNHNS, CDR2 SASEGT. The CDR3, as DNA: TGTGCCAGCAGTGAAAAGCGGGGACAGGGTTGGGCTGGTCCGAAACAAGAGACCCAGTACTTC. This translates into CASSEKRGQGWAGPKQETQYF.

By sample share, this clone is medium-sized. The chain links TRBV2 to TRBJ2-1; 9 bases fit TRBD1. CDR3 size: 15 residues. Germline CDR1 is SNHLY and CDR2 is FYNNEI. The junction had 7 bases not matched to a gene; V was cut back by 5 bases and J by 5 bases. CDR3 sequence reads: CASSTSGQGNNEQFF. The CDR3 nucleotides are TGTGCCAGCAGTACATCGGGACAGGGCAACAATGAGCAGTTCTTC.

The V gene is TRBV7-9, the J gene TRBJ2-1; D is possibly TRBD1 (6 bases). V was clipped by 5 bases and J by 4 bases, with 12 bases between them. CDR1 is SEHNR, CDR2 FQNEAQ, per germline (reference sequence). The CDR3 is 14 residues long. Here the CDR3 DNA reads TGTGCCAGCAGCCCGAAGGACAGATACAATGAGCAGTTCTTC. Its translation: CASSPKDRYNEQFF.

This clone has only one observation. V usage is TRBV30 and J usage is TRBJ1-2, with D perhaps TRBD1 (5 bases). The V end was cut by 5 bases, the J end by 7 bases, with 11 bases between. This CDR3 is built from 11 residues. Germline CDR1 reads GTSNPN; CDR2 reads SVGIG (reference sequence). CDR3 bases: TGTGCCTGGTGCAGGGTAGGTGGCTACACCTTC. Residues: CAWCRVGGYTF.

The rearrangement uses TRBV7-2 and TRBJ1-6, with TRBD1 as a possible D gene (5 bases). V lost 5 bases and J 10 bases, leaving 12 bases between the germline ends. CDR1 and CDR2 (germline): SGHTA, FQGNSA. The CDR3 is made up of 13 amino acids. CDR3 residues: CASSADSGSPLHF. CDR3 DNA sequence: TGTGCCAGCAGCGCCGACAGTGGCTCACCCCTCCACTTT.

The chain recombines TRBV6-6 with TRBJ1-2; possible D gene TRBD1, 5 bases. The CDR3 spans 16 residues. V was pared by 5 bases and J by 4 bases, with 20 bases between. Germline V gene data show CDR1 as MNHNY and CDR2 as SVGAGI (reference sequence). The DNA for the CDR3 is TGTGCCAGCAGTAAGGAACCGGGGGGAGGAAGCTATGGCTACACCTTC. Translation: CASSKEPGGGSYGYTF.

V gene TRBV2 combines with J gene TRBJ2-3; D remains unclear. V lost 0 bases, J lost 3 bases, and 10 bases lay in between. This CDR3 has 15 amino acids. Germline loops: CDR1 SNHLY, CDR2 FYNNEI. CDR3 amino acids: CASSEALAETDTQYF. In DNA form, the CDR3 reads TGTGCCAGCAGTGAAGCGCTGGCGGAAACAGATACGCAGTATTTT.

The chain is built from TRBV7-6 and TRBJ2-1, with TRBD1 identical over 8 bases. This CDR3 spans 15 amino acids. Germline trimming cut 1 base from V and 4 bases from J; bases unmatched to any gene: 3. Germline-derived CDR1 and CDR2 are SGHVS and FNYEAQ. The CDR3, as DNA: TGTGCCAGCAGCTTAGGGGGACAGGCTTACAATGAGCAGTTCTTC. Its translation: CASSLGGQAYNEQFF. Drawing the rest from reference TRBV7-6 and TRBJ2-1, the complete variable domain is GAGVSQSPRYKVTKRGQDVALRCDPISGHVSLYWYRQALGQGPEFLTYFNYEAQQDKSGLPNDRFSAERPEGSISTLTIQRTEQRDSAMYRCASSLGGQAYNEQFFGPGTRLTVL.

V is TRBV5-1 and J is TRBJ2-3; D unclear. Germline V gene lookup returns CDR1 SGHRS and CDR2 YFSETQ. V was pared by 0 bases and J by 3 bases, with 11 bases between. This CDR3 is built from 15 residues. In nucleotides, the CDR3 is TGCGCCAGCAGCTTGGCACGACAAGGTACAGATACGCAGTATTTT. This translates into CASSLARQGTDTQYF.

This rearrangement joins TRBV29-1 to TRBJ2-1; D unclear. The V end lost 3 bases, the J end lost 8 bases, and 8 bases lay between the germline ends. Germline V gives CDR1 SQVTM, CDR2 ANQGSEA. The CDR3 consists of 11 residues. The CDR3 DNA follows: TGCAGCGTTGATCTGAGATATGAGCAGTTCTTC. This encodes CSVDLRYEQFF.